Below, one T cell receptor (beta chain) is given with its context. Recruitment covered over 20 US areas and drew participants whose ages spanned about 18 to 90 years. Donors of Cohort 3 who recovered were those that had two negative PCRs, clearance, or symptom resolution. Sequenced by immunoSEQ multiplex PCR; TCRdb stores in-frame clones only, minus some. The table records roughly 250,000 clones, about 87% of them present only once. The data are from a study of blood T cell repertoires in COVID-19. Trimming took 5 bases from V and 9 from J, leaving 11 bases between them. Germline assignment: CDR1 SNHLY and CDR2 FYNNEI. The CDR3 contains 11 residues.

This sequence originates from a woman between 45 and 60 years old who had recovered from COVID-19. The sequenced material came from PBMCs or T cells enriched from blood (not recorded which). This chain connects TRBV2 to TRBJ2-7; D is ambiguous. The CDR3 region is CASSPTTAQYF. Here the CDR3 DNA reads TGTGCCAGCAGTCCGACGACTGCGCAGTACTTC.